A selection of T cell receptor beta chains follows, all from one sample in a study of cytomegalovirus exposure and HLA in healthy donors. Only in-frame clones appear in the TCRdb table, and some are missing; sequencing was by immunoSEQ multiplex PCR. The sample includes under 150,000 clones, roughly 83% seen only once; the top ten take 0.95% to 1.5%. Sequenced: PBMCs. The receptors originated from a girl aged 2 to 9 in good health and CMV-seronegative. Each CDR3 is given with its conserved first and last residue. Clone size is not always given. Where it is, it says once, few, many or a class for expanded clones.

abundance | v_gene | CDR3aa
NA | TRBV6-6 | CASRFQEGQSYEQYF
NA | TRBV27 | CASSFLLGLGSNEQYF
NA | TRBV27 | CASSSSSYEQYF
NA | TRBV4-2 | CASSQDLGRGVETQYF
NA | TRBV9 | CASSVGQGNQPQHF
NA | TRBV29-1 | CSVFRGLNTEAFF
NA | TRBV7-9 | CASREGPSQGQYF
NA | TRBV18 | CASSYRETGELFF
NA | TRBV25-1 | CASSSGEQFF
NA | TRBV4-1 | CASKGQRSYTGELFF
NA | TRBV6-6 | CASSFVQVAYNSPLHF
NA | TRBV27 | CASSISGRYGEQYF
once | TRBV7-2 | CASSLAPLGDTIYF
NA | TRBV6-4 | CASSDGGEGNEQFF
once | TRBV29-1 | CSVNLPNTGELFF
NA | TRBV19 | CASSLLDRIDQPQHF
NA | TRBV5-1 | CASSLELATTGELFF
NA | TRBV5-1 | CASSLAPDTQYF
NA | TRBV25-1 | CASSDPGTGLYNEQFF
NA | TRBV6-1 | CASSEETVSNQPQHF
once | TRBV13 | CASSLGPLLAGDNEQFF
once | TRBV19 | CASSIISGGDYGYTF
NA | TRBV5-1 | CASTGDSKYEQYF
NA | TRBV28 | CASSLSLITSIQPTGQETQYF
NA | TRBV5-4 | CASSWTSGITDTQYF
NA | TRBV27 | CASSVGQYGYTF
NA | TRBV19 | CASSTQATGTYGYTF
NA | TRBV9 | CASSALAENTDTQYF
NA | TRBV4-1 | CAIQGADSNQPQHF
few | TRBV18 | CASALVSGVTQETQYF
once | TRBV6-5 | CASSYSKLAGGPEQFF
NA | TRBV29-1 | CSGMDYNPTDTQYF
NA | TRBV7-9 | CASNLATSYNEQFF
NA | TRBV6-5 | CASTWDRDYGYTF
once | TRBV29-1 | CSVARDRGGGTEAFF